One and the same sample provided the 20 T cell receptor beta chains below, sequenced in a study of T cell repertoires in cytomegalovirus infection. Using its own MiXCR run on the reads, TCRdb lists one record per CDR3 protein. The data show around 310,000 distinct CDR3 sequences, about a sixth seen once. Sequencing was carried out using PBMCs. Receptors were obtained from a human donor in good health (CMV status not recorded). Some clones in this sample may be carry-over from other donors' samples.

A note on this clonotype: A much larger clone differs from this one at a single base, so this may be a read error. The V call is TRBV12-3 or TRBV12-4, the J call TRBJ1-5; D gene uncertain. This CDR3 has 15 residues. V lost 3 bases and J 1 base, leaving 10 bases between the germline ends. The CDR3 sequence is CASSFASASNQPQHF. The CDR3 DNA follows: TGTGCCAGCAGTTTCGCCTCGGCAAGCAATCAGCCCCAGCATTTT.

This clonotype has only one observation. CDR3 sequence reads: CASSYARATDTQYF. The CDR3, as DNA: TGTGCCAGCAGTTACGCCCGGGCAACAGATACGCAGTATTTT. The V gene is TRBV6-5, the J gene TRBJ2-3; D call uncertain. V was shortened by 2 bases and J by 3 bases, with 9 bases between the two germline ends. Germline loops: CDR1 MNHEY, CDR2 SVGAGI. The CDR3 length is 14 residues.

V and J are TRBV20-1 and TRBJ1-3; D not resolved. V shed 0 bases and J shed 5 bases, with 8 bases lying between them. This CDR3 is 13 amino acids long. The germline V gene encodes CDR1 DFQATT and CDR2 SNEGSKA (reference sequence). CDR3 in DNA: TGCAGTGCTAGAGATAACAGCCGAAACACCATATATTTT. Its protein product is CSARDNSRNTIYF.

V gene TRBV20-1 combines with J gene TRBJ1-2; D may be TRBD1 (5 bases). Trimming removed 6 bases from V and 4 bases from J, with 15 bases in between. The CDR3 runs to 13 residues. Germline V gene sequence: CDR1 DFQATT, CDR2 SNEGSKA (reference sequence). DNA of the CDR3: TGCAGTGCCCCCGACGGGGGATCCTATGGCTACACCTTC. Translating it yields CSAPDGGSYGYTF.

This clonotype appeared a few times. V is TRBV5-1 and J is TRBJ2-3; weak D call: TRBD2 (5 bases). The CDR3 covers 14 residues. V dropped 4 bases and J dropped 5 bases, with 14 bases sitting between them. Looked up from germline, CDR1 is SGHRS and CDR2 is YFSETQ. DNA of the CDR3: TGCGCCAGCAGCCCGGCCGGGGAGCAAGATACGCAGTATTTT. Protein: CASSPAGEQDTQYF.

This clonotype has only a few counts. The genes are TRBV5-1 and TRBJ1-2, with D perhaps matching TRBD1 (5 bases). Germline CDR1 reads SGHRS; CDR2 reads YFSETQ. The CDR3 consists of 13 residues. V was trimmed by 4 bases and J by 9 bases, leaving 16 bases between them. The CDR3 loop reads CASSGSGTRRYTF. CDR3 sequence (DNA): TGCGCCAGCAGCGGATCCGGGACGAGACGCTACACCTTC. The full variable domain, rest sourced from reference TRBV5-1 and TRBJ1-2, is KAGVTQTPRYLIKTRGQQVTLSCSPISGHRSVSWYQQTPGQGLQFLFEYFSETQRNKGNFPGRFSGRQFSNSRSEMNVSTLELGDSALYLCASSGSGTRRYTFGSGTRLTVV.

This clonotype was picked up a small number of times. The genes are TRBV19 and TRBJ1-5; D possibly corresponds to TRBD1 (5 bases). The CDR3 is made up of 16 amino acids. The V gene lost 2 bases and the J gene lost 4 bases, with 15 bases spanning the gap. CDR1 and CDR2 (germline): LNHDA, SQIVND (reference sequence). The CDR3 sequence: CASSIWSTVRNQPQHF. Written as DNA, the CDR3 is TGTGCCAGTAGTATATGGTCGACAGTGAGAAATCAGCCCCAGCATTTT.

The rearrangement uses TRBV6-6 and TRBJ2-7; D is uncertain. V was clipped by 2 bases and J by 3 bases, with 8 bases between them. The CDR3 loop spans 13 amino acids. Germline-derived CDR1 and CDR2 are MNHNY and SVGAGI (reference sequence). CDR3 residues: CASSYAQYYEQYF. CDR3 DNA sequence: TGTGCCAGCAGTTACGCCCAATACTACGAGCAGTACTTC.

This clonotype has just a few counts. The CDR3 here is CSAVGRGLDYNEQFF. The CDR3, as DNA: TGCAGTGCTGTGGGCAGGGGGCTGGATTACAATGAGCAGTTCTTC. This rearrangement joins TRBV20-1 to TRBJ2-1, with 8 bases aligning to TRBD1. V gave up 5 bases and J gave up 4 bases; unmatched junction bases: 10. This CDR3 is built from 15 residues. Germline loops: CDR1 DFQATT, CDR2 SNEGSKA (reference sequence).

This chain links TRBV28 with TRBJ1-2; D unclear. CDR3 length: 14 residues. The V end lost 7 bases, the J end lost 2 bases, and 14 bases lay between the germline ends. Germline V gives CDR1 MDHEN, CDR2 SYDVKM. DNA for the CDR3: TGTGCCAGCATTACCGGGCGAGCCAACTATGGCTACACCTTC. Translating gives CASITGRANYGYTF.

There are a few counts of this clonotype. The rearrangement uses TRBV20-1 and TRBJ1-5; TRBD1 is a possible D gene (5 bases). The germline V gene has CDR1 DFQATT and CDR2 SNEGSKA (reference sequence). V shed 6 bases and J shed 2 bases, with 8 bases lying between them. The CDR3 consists of 12 residues. The CDR3 loop is CSADSGNQPQHF. CDR3 in DNA: TGCAGTGCCGACAGCGGCAATCAGCCCCAGCATTTT.

The chain employs TRBV2 and TRBJ2-3; either TRBD1 or TRBD2 may supply D (5 bases each). The V gene lost 7 bases and the J gene lost 7 bases, with 12 bases spanning the gap. The CDR3 extends over 12 amino acids. The germline V gene encodes CDR1 SNHLY and CDR2 FYNNEI. CDR3 sequence (DNA): TGTGCCAGCACTCGGGGCGGTCATACGCAGTATTTT. Protein: CASTRGGHTQYF. The variable domain in full, with the rest retrieved from reference TRBV2 and TRBJ2-3, is EPEVTQTPSHQVTQMGQEVILRCVPISNHLYFYWYRQILGQKVEFLVSFYNNEISEKSEIFDDQFSVERPDGSNFTLKIRSTKLEDSAMYFCASTRGGHTQYFGPGTRLTVL.

This clonotype was picked up many times. CDR3 region: CSAPRGGTDTQYF. The CDR3 nucleotides read TGCAGTGCTCCAAGGGGGGGCACAGATACGCAGTATTTT. The rearrangement uses TRBV20-1 and TRBJ2-3; either TRBD1 or TRBD2 may fit D (6 bases each). The CDR3 is 13 residues long. From germline, CDR1 is DFQATT and CDR2 SNEGSKA (reference sequence). V was shortened by 5 bases and J by 1 base, with 10 bases between the two germline ends.

This clonotype was picked up a small number of times. The rearrangement uses TRBV25-1 and TRBJ1-1; TRBD1 agrees at 9 bases. The CDR3 extends over 15 amino acids. Germline V gene lookup returns CDR1 MGHDK and CDR2 SYGVNS. The V segment lost 3 bases and the J segment 3 bases; nucleotides outside the gene matches: 5. DNA of the CDR3: TGTGCCAGCAGTGACCTACGGACAGGGGACACTGAAGCTTTCTTT. This encodes CASSDLRTGDTEAFF. Filled out from reference TRBV25-1 and TRBJ1-1, the complete variable domain reads EADIYQTPRYLVIGTGKKITLECSQTMGHDKMYWYQQDPGMELHLIHYSYGVNSTEKGDLSSESTVSRIRTEHFPLTLESARPSHTSQYLCASSDLRTGDTEAFFGQGTRLTVV.

This clonotype was recorded at least ten times. The chain recombines TRBV7-2 with TRBJ1-2, with D maybe TRBD1 (5 bases). The CDR3 is made up of 16 amino acids. The germline gives CDR1 SGHTA, CDR2 FQGNSA. V lost 6 bases and J 0 bases, leaving 17 bases between the germline ends. The CDR3 loop reads CASSSSIGRANYGYTF. For the CDR3, the DNA is TGTGCCAGCAGTTCTAGCATTGGCAGGGCTAACTATGGCTACACCTTC.

This clonotype has a handful of counts. This chain joins TRBV29-1 and TRBJ2-5; D ambiguous. Germline V gene data show CDR1 as SQVTM and CDR2 as ANQGSEA. With 4 bases removed from V and 1 base from J, the gap between germline ends came to 10 bases. The CDR3 is 13 residues long. CDR3 region: CSVGTASQETQYF. The DNA of the CDR3 is TGCAGCGTTGGGACCGCGAGCCAAGAGACCCAGTACTTC.

The chain joins TRBV29-1 to TRBJ1-2; 7 bases match TRBD1. The CDR3 sequence is 12 residues long. V lost 3 bases to trimming and J lost 8 bases; unmatched junction nucleotides: 6. Germline V lookup: CDR1 SQVTM, CDR2 ANQGSEA. Written as DNA, the CDR3 is TGCAGCGTTGACGGACAGGAGCCCGGCTACACCTTC. Its translation: CSVDGQEPGYTF.

The chain uses TRBV10-3 and TRBJ1-4; a weak D match, TRBD1 (5 bases). In germline, CDR1 is ENHRY, CDR2 SYGVKD. This CDR3 comprises 14 residues. Trimming pared 4 bases from V and 7 bases from J, leaving 13 bases between. The CDR3 DNA follows: TGTGCCATCAGTGTCGGCCAGGGCGGTGAAAAACTGTTTTTT. Amino acid sequence: CAISVGQGGEKLFF.

The chain combines TRBV6-5 with TRBJ2-1; 7 bases fit TRBD2. The CDR3 runs 14 residues. After removal of 5 bases from V and 5 bases from J, the junction contained 6 bases not matched to a gene. The germline V gene has CDR1 MNHEY and CDR2 SVGAGI. CDR3: CASSRGDSDNEQFF. The CDR3 DNA reads as TGTGCCAGCAGTCGGGGGGACTCAGACAATGAGCAGTTCTTC.

This clonotype was counted between two and nine times. This rearrangement joins TRBV23-1 to TRBJ2-3; 10 positions agree with TRBD2. TRBV23-1 is marked as an open reading frame, function uncertain. Trimming cost V 4 bases and J 2 bases; bases outside gene matches: 3. This CDR3 comprises 15 residues. For the CDR3, the DNA is TGCGCCAGCAGTCGGACTAGCGGAAACACAGATACGCAGTATTTT. It codes for CASSRTSGNTDTQYF.